This TCR beta chain stems from a study of Ad26.COV2.S vaccination and SARS-CoV-2 variants. The assay was immunoSEQ multiplex PCR, and TCRdb's table has in-frame clones only and misses some. The sample carries fewer than 400,000 clones, approximately 86% recorded once. The CDR3 sequence is 12 residues long. The ends were cut back, 3 bases at V and 9 bases at J, with 12 bases in the middle. Germline V gene sequence: CDR1 SGHRS, CDR2 YFSETQ. The treatment: roughly 18 received Ad26.COV2.S at low or high dose, single or two shots; roughly five received placebo; per-sample allocation not given. Following the first vaccine or placebo injection, samples were taken on day 63.

The chain recombines TRBV5-1 with TRBJ2-5; D may correspond to TRBD1 or TRBD2 (6 bases each). This receptor was obtained from a person aged 18-60 years who received the Ad26.COV2.S COVID-19 vaccine or a placebo. The sequences come from peripheral blood, collected in a trial of Ad26.COV2.S vaccine versus placebo. Here the CDR3 reads CASSSARGAQYF. CDR3 nucleotides: TGCGCCAGCAGCTCAGCTAGGGGGGCCCAGTACTTC.